This T cell receptor beta chain stems from a study of cytomegalovirus exposure and HLA in healthy donors. Findings and limits, study-wide: Most TCR sequences were uncommon, yet certain public TCRs appeared in many donors. The sole available immune exposure information was CMV serostatus. A classifier reportedly called cytomegalovirus status with high sensitivity and specificity.

The PCR had 60 Vbeta and 13 Jbeta primers. TCRdb keeps only in-frame clones here, not all; method: immunoSEQ multiplex PCR. The sample holds over 200,000 clones. The CDR3 spans 15 residues. Germline CDR1 is SGHNT and CDR2 is YENEEA. V dropped 5 bases and J dropped 4; count of bases not matched to a gene: 5. Notes on this clone: The antigen is not known.

This TCR was recovered from a woman aged 25 to 39 in good health and CMV-seropositive. The sequenced sample consisted of PBMCs. V is TRBV11-3 and J is TRBJ1-3; 10 nucleotides agree with TRBD1. CDR3 bases: TGTGCCAGCAGCCCGGGACAGGGGACAGGAAACACCATATATTTT. This encodes CASSPGQGTGNTIYF.